This T cell receptor (beta chain) was sequenced for a study of cytomegalovirus exposure and HLA in healthy donors. Across the study: The roughly 130 validation repertoires used the same platform as the roughly 670 first-cohort repertoires (as reported by a later analysis).

Turning to this clone: Its target is unknown.

This CDR3 comprises 16 residues. V was clipped by 2 bases and J by 6 bases; unmatched bases: 6. CDR1 and CDR2 from the germline V gene are MNHNY and SVGAGI (reference sequence). Overall study results and limits: Specificity for CMV antigens was confirmed in vitro for three of the CMV-associated chains. For cytomegalovirus status, the classifier reportedly gave diagnoses with high specificity and sensitivity. The authors enumerated roughly 180 TCR beta chains as linked to cytomegalovirus.

The protocol was immunoSEQ multiplex PCR, while the TCRdb copy is restricted to in-frame clones and leaves out a portion. Of fewer than 200,000 clones in the sample, 85% were seen once. The source material was PBMCs. The receptor comes from a man aged 18 to 29 in good health and CMV-seropositive. The genes are TRBV6-6 and TRBJ2-2; 10 nucleotides match TRBD2. CDR3 in DNA: TGTGCCAGCAGTTACGCGAGCGGGAGGGCTTCCGGGGAGCTGTTTTTT. Translation gives CASSYASGRASGELFF.